The 24 T cell receptor beta chains in this list originate from one sample, sequenced in a study of human T cells and chemical hapten exposure. TCRdb reprocessed the RACE reads with MiXCR, giving one entry per CDR3 protein. Here the sample spans fewer than 350,000 distinct CDR3 sequences, over 7.5% being singletons. Time point here: pre-sensitization, week 0. The treatment here: therapeutic diphenylcyclopropenone sensitization with weekly scalp DPC. The input for sequencing was whole blood, taken in connection with sensitization to the hapten diphenylcyclopropenone (DPC). Source of these receptors: a man between 18 and 29 years old with alopecia areata. Some clones in this sample may be carry-over from other donors' samples.

This clonotype was observed a handful of times. This chain joins TRBV6-5 and TRBJ1-1, with 9 bases that match TRBD1. Trimming removed 6 bases from V and 7 bases from J; junction bases left unmatched: 9. Per the germline V gene, CDR1 is MNHEY and CDR2 is SVGAGI. The CDR3 consists of 14 residues. The CDR3 loop reads CASSSPGTGFEAFF. The CDR3 bases are TGTGCCAGCAGCAGTCCCGGGACAGGGTTTGAAGCTTTCTTT.

This clonotype was recorded at least ten times. The CDR3 sequence: CASSLVSNAGPRGDTQYF. The CDR3 bases are TGTGCCAGCAGTTTAGTTTCAAATGCGGGGCCCCGTGGAGATACGCAGTATTTT. The chain is built from TRBV28 and TRBJ2-3; TRBD2 is a possible D gene (6 bases). Germline CDR1 is MDHEN and CDR2 is SYDVKM. Trimming cost V 2 bases and J 5 bases, with 23 bases left between them. There are 18 residues in the CDR3.

The chain couples TRBV19 to TRBJ2-5, with 8 bases identical to TRBD1. This CDR3 comprises 15 residues. The germline V gene has CDR1 LNHDA and CDR2 SQIVND (reference sequence). V lost 6 bases and J lost 4; bases outside the gene matches: 10. CDR3 in amino acids: CASSPRQGIGETQYF. DNA of the CDR3: TGTGCCAGTAGCCCTAGACAGGGGATAGGAGAGACCCAGTACTTC. Supplemented by reference TRBV19 and TRBJ2-5, the full variable domain reads DGGITQSPKYLFRKEGQNVTLSCEQNLNHDAMYWYRQDPGQGLRLIYYSQIVNDFQKGDIAEGYSVSREKKESFPLTVTSAQKNPTAFYLCASSPRQGIGETQYFGPGTRLLVL.

This chain uses TRBV6-6 with TRBJ2-5, with D tentatively TRBD1 (5 bases). The germline CDR1 and CDR2 sequences are MNHNY and SVGAGI (reference sequence). Trimming cost V 6 bases and J 3 bases, with 17 bases left between them. The CDR3 sequence is 15 residues long. The CDR3 here is CASSRTTALEETQYF. The CDR3 DNA sequence: TGTGCCAGCAGCCGAACGACAGCCCTCGAAGAGACCCAGTACTTC.

This clonotype was observed a handful of times. J is TRBJ1-1 and V is TRBV6-6; 10 positions agree with TRBD1. Germline assignment: CDR1 MNHNY and CDR2 SVGAGI (reference sequence). Losses at the gene ends were 6 bases for V and 3 bases for J; bases not matched to a gene: 10. The CDR3 sequence is 16 residues long. The CDR3: CASSRDRGRSYTEAFF. In DNA form, the CDR3 reads TGTGCCAGCAGCCGGGACAGGGGAAGAAGTTACACTGAAGCTTTCTTT.

CDR3 in amino acids: CSARDLGQNTEAFF. The DNA for the CDR3 is TGCAGTGCTAGAGACTTGGGACAGAACACTGAAGCTTTCTTT. The V and J genes are TRBV20-1 and TRBJ1-1; a possible D gene is TRBD1 (6 bases). The V end lost 0 bases, the J end lost 1 base, and 9 bases lay between the germline ends. Germline CDR1 reads DFQATT; CDR2 reads SNEGSKA (reference sequence). The CDR3 loop spans 14 amino acids.

This chain joins TRBV28 and TRBJ2-7, with a weak D call TRBD1 (5 bases). Between the trimmed V and J ends, which lost 4 bases and 2 bases, there was a span of 15 bases. Germline V gene lookup returns CDR1 MDHEN and CDR2 SYDVKM. The CDR3 spans 15 residues. The CDR3 reads CASSSSDRSTYEQYF. CDR3 nucleotides: TGTGCCAGCAGTTCCAGCGACAGATCGACCTACGAGCAGTACTTC.

This clonotype was picked up many times. The rearrangement joins TRBV7-2 to TRBJ1-5; D is uncertain. Between the trimmed V and J ends, which lost 5 bases and 5 bases, there was a span of 10 bases. CDR1 SGHTA and CDR2 FQGNSA come from the germline V gene. The CDR3 totals 13 residues. The CDR3 sequence is CASSAGSYQPQHF. The CDR3 DNA sequence: TGTGCCAGCAGCGCAGGCTCTTATCAGCCCCAGCATTTT.

This clonotype was found many times. V gene TRBV4-2 combines with J gene TRBJ1-6; D remains ambiguous. The CDR3 is 12 residues long. Trimming took 2 bases from V and 11 from J, leaving 7 bases between them. Germline CDR1 LGHNA, CDR2 YNFKEQ. CDR3: CASSQNNPPLHF. The CDR3 DNA is TGTGCCAGCAGCCAAAATAACCCACCCCTCCACTTT.

This clonotype was detected ten times or more. The V call is TRBV7-9, the J call TRBJ2-6, with TRBD2 as a possible D gene (6 bases). Germline V gene lookup returns CDR1 SEHNR and CDR2 FQNEAQ (reference sequence). The CDR3 has 14 amino acids. V lost 10 bases and J lost 1, with 11 bases in between. The CDR3 region is CATVRESGANVLTF. The CDR3 DNA follows: TGTGCCACCGTGCGGGAATCTGGGGCCAACGTCCTGACTTTC.

The sample holds a few counts of this clonotype. In DNA form, the CDR3 reads TGCAGTGCCAGTCTCAGGGGGAGGTACACTGAAGCTTTCTTT. This encodes CSASLRGRYTEAFF. The chain employs TRBV20-1 and TRBJ1-1; 7 nucleotides align to TRBD1. The CDR3 spans 14 residues. V gave up 6 bases and J gave up 3 bases; unmatched junction bases: 10. From germline, CDR1 is DFQATT and CDR2 SNEGSKA (reference sequence).

This clonotype was observed a few times. The V gene is TRBV4-3, the J gene TRBJ2-1; D gene ambiguous. Trimming left V 4 bases short and J 4 bases short, with 8 bases between. CDR3 length equals 13 residues. The germline gives CDR1 LGHNA, CDR2 YSLEER. The DNA for the CDR3 is TGCGCCAGCAGCCTCTCGAAATACAATGAGCAGTTCTTC. It specifies CASSLSKYNEQFF.

The table lists this clonotype with a few counts. This sequence joins TRBV3-1 and TRBJ1-2; D is unresolved. Germline V gene lookup returns CDR1 LGHDT and CDR2 YNNKEL (reference sequence). Trimming cost V 1 base and J 4 bases, with 13 bases left between them. The CDR3 contains 15 residues. The CDR3 here is CASSQGRGASYGYTF. CDR3 coding DNA: TGTGCCAGCAGCCAAGGTCGAGGTGCCTCCTATGGCTACACCTTC. The full variable domain, rest sourced from reference TRBV3-1 and TRBJ1-2, is DTAVSQTPKYLVTQMGNDKSIKCEQNLGHDTMYWYKQDSKKFLKIMFSYNNKELIINETVPNRFSPKSPDKAHLNLHINSLELGDSAVYFCASSQGRGASYGYTFGSGTRLTVV.

This clonotype appeared many times. V and J are TRBV3-1 and TRBJ1-2; D ambiguous. The CDR3 has 14 residues. CDR1 is LGHDT, CDR2 YNNKEL, per germline (reference sequence). Trimming shortened V by 5 bases and J by 0 bases, and 10 bases separated the two germline ends. The chain's CDR3 is CASSANIPNYGYTF. DNA for the CDR3: TGTGCCAGCAGCGCGAATATTCCTAACTATGGCTACACCTTC.

The chain carries TRBV7-2 and TRBJ2-7; 9 positions agree with TRBD1. Germline V gene sequence: CDR1 SGHTA, CDR2 FQGNSA. V lost 5 bases to trimming and J lost 3 bases; unmatched junction nucleotides: 8. The CDR3 has 15 amino acids. CDR3 bases: TGTGCCAGCAGCCCCCAGACAGGGGGAGTCTACGAGCAGTACGTC. Translation: CASSPQTGGVYEQYV.

The genes are TRBV10-1 and TRBJ1-1; perhaps TRBD1 as D (5 bases). CDR3 length: 15 amino acids. CDR1 and CDR2 (germline): WNHNN, SYGVQD (reference sequence). V was clipped by 3 bases and J by 4 bases, with 15 bases between them. CDR3 sequence reads: CASSEIQGGTTEAFF. The CDR3 nucleotides read TGCGCCAGCAGTGAAATTCAGGGAGGGACCACTGAAGCTTTCTTT.

This clonotype occurred a few times. V usage is TRBV1 and J usage is TRBJ1-1. TRBV1 is a pseudogene. This CDR3 comprises 11 residues. As DNA, the CDR3 is TGCACCAGCAGCCAAGAGGTAGGAGCTTTCTTT. It is translated as CTSSQEVGAFF.

The chain carries TRBV7-8 and TRBJ2-5; D is unclear. Trimming took off 1 base at V and 0 bases at J, with 9 bases between the two ends. CDR3 length equals 15 residues. Germline CDR1 is SGHVS and CDR2 is FQNEAQ. CDR3 amino acids: CASSLGIGYQETQYF. The DNA for the CDR3 is TGTGCCAGCAGCTTAGGGATCGGATACCAAGAGACCCAGTACTTC.

This clonotype was detected only a few times. The chain uses TRBV20-1 and TRBJ2-1; D remains unclear. V was pared by 0 bases and J by 2 bases, with 11 bases between. Germline-derived CDR1 and CDR2 are DFQATT and SNEGSKA (reference sequence). This CDR3 comprises 15 residues. Here the CDR3 DNA reads TGCAGTGCTAGAGATCTAGTAAGGACCTACAATGAGCAGTTCTTC. Its protein product is CSARDLVRTYNEQFF.

This clonotype occurred many times. The chain carries TRBV4-3 and TRBJ2-3; D is possibly TRBD2 (6 bases). The CDR3 sequence is 17 residues long. The ends were cut back, 3 bases at V and 6 bases at J, with 22 bases in the middle. Germline V gene data show CDR1 as LGHNA and CDR2 as YSLEER. The CDR3 region is CASSQDKGPKGGDTQYF. In nucleotides, the CDR3 is TGCGCCAGCAGCCAGGATAAGGGACCCAAGGGAGGTGATACGCAGTATTTT.

V gene TRBV29-1 combines with J gene TRBJ1-4; D is possibly TRBD1 (6 bases). V dropped 6 bases and J dropped 2 bases, with 16 bases sitting between them. The CDR3 is 15 amino acids. Germline values: CDR1 SQVTM, CDR2 ANQGSEA. The CDR3 nucleotides are TGCAGCGTGGGGATTAAGGGGGATACTAATGAAAAACTGTTTTTT. It yields the protein CSVGIKGDTNEKLFF.

Only a few counts were recorded for this clonotype. The chain employs TRBV10-1 and TRBJ2-2; the D call may be TRBD1 or TRBD2 (5 bases each). CDR3 length equals 18 residues. V dropped 6 bases and J dropped 4 bases, with 24 bases sitting between them. CDR1 and CDR2 (germline): WNHNN, SYGVQD (reference sequence). CDR3 sequence (DNA): TGCGCCAGCAGCCGGGACGGATTAAAACCCGTGGGCACCGGGGAGCTGTTTTTT. Amino acid sequence: CASSRDGLKPVGTGELFF.

The chain is built from TRBV15 and TRBJ2-5, with unresolved D. V lost 8 bases to trimming and J lost 2 bases, with 12 bases between them. Germline CDR1 reads LNHNV; CDR2 reads YYDKDF (reference sequence). The CDR3 consists of 13 residues. The CDR3 nucleotides read TGTGCCACCTCTCCCCGGGTACAAGAGACCCAGTACTTC. This encodes CATSPRVQETQYF.

This clonotype showed up many times. The chain has TRBV28 and TRBJ1-5; D might be TRBD1 (6 bases). Trimming removed 4 bases from V and 0 bases from J, with 10 bases in between. Germline V gene sequence: CDR1 MDHEN, CDR2 SYDVKM. The CDR3 runs 15 residues. CDR3 in amino acids: CASSYGQYSNQPQHF. In DNA form, the CDR3 reads TGTGCCAGCAGTTATGGACAGTATAGCAATCAGCCCCAGCATTTT.